This entry concerns a single TCR beta chain. Its target is not known. The sample belongs to a study of shared clonotypes between healthy human individuals. The CDR3 loop spans 14 amino acids. Per the germline V gene, CDR1 is WNHNN and CDR2 is SYGVQD (reference sequence). V lost 0 bases and J 5 bases, leaving 10 bases between the germline ends. Study-wide results and limits: The sharing of 5% to 6.5% of naive CD4 clonotypes was seen across a handful of donors.

CD45RO-negative, CCR7-selected cells formed the naive CD8 fraction, which excluded terminally differentiated effector memory CD45RA+ cells. TCRdb keeps only in-frame clones here, not all; method: immunoSEQ multiplex PCR. The repertoire holds 1.5 million to 2.5 million clones, roughly 95% seen once, with approximately 1.2% in the top ten. Specimen: naive CD8+ T cells sorted from blood. The clonotype comes from a man aged 18 to 29 in good health. The chain carries TRBV10-1 and TRBJ2-5; maybe TRBD2 (6 bases). The CDR3 sequence is CASSESGGLETQYF. Here the CDR3 DNA reads TGCGCCAGCAGTGAGTCAGGAGGGTTGGAGACCCAGTACTTC.